This T cell receptor (beta chain) came from a study of identical twins. Only healthy Caucasians were included as donors. Study-wide points: While abundant cord blood beta clonotypes carried fewer insertions, memory repertoires showed no such pattern. Cross-sectional statistical analysis, not tracking of the same donors, underpinned the conclusions.

After template switching added a universal primer site, the resulting cDNA carried unique molecular identifiers. TCRdb passed the 5' RACE reads through MiXCR, listing each CDR3 protein once. The table includes about 810,000 distinct CDR3 sequences, 9% to 15% detected once. On this clonotype itself: What it recognizes is unknown.

Losses at the gene ends were 0 bases for V and 9 bases for J; bases not matched to a gene: 22. CDR1 SQVTM and CDR2 ANQGSEA come from the germline V gene. CDR3 size: 20 residues. The same data also contributed to another study, on yellow fever vaccine responses in identical twins.

This sequence originates from a woman between 18 and 30 years old in good health. Sequenced material: PBMCs. This chain joins TRBV29-1 and TRBJ2-1, with 11 bases fitting TRBD2. In DNA, the CDR3 is TGCAGCGTTGAAGATCTCGGCCCCCGCCGACTAGCGGGAAGGGGGGGTGAGCAGTTCTTC. Amino acid sequence: CSVEDLGPRRLAGRGGEQFF.